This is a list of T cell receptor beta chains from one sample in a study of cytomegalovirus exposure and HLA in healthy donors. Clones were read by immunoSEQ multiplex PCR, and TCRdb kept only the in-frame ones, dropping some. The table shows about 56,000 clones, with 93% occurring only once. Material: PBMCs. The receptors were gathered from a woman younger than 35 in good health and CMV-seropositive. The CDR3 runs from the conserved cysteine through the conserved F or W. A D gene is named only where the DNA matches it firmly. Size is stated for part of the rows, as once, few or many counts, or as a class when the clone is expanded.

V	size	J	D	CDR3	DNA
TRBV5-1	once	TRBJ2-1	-	CASSSTRVGSYNEQFF	TGCGCCAGCAGCTCTACGCGGGTCGGCTCCTACAATGAGCAGTTCTTC
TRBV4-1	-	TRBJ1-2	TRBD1	CASSRTGWSGYTF	TGCGCCAGCAGCCGGACAGGGTGGAGCGGCTACACCTTC
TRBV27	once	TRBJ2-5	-	CASSLYGTGSWETQYF	TGTGCCAGCAGTTTATACGGAACAGGGAGTTGGGAGACCCAGTACTTC
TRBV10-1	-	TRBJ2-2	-	CASSRSPGELFF	TGCGCCAGCAGTAGAAGCCCCGGGGAGCTGTTTTTT
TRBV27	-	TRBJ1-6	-	CASKGPPGDWRNSPLHF	TGTGCCAGCAAAGGTCCCCCAGGTGATTGGCGTAATTCACCCCTCCACTTT
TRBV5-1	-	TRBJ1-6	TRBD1	CASSSDRALNNSPLHF	TGCGCCAGCAGTTCAGACAGGGCGTTGAATAATTCACCCCTCCACTTT
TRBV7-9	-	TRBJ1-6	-	CASSLEGGGTSPLHF	TGTGCCAGCAGCTTAGAAGGGGGAGGGACATCACCCCTCCACTTT
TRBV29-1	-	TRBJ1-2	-	CSVKDNGYTF	TGCAGCGTTAAGGACAATGGCTACACCTTC
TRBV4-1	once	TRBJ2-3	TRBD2	CASSQGLRGGKITDTQYF	TGCGCCAGCAGCCAAGGGCTTCGCGGGGGGAAGATCACAGATACGCAGTATTTT
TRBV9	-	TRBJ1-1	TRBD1	CASSGNRGGTEAFF	TGTGCCAGCAGCGGAAACAGGGGTGGCACTGAAGCTTTCTTT
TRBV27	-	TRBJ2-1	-	CASSFGGEQFF	TGTGCCAGCAGTTTCGGTGGTGAGCAGTTCTTC
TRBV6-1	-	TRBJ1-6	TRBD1	CASSPGQGAASPLHF	TGTGCCAGCAGCCCCGGACAGGGGGCCGCTTCACCCCTCCACTTT
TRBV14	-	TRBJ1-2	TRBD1	CASSQGTGTGGYYGYTF	TGTGCCAGCAGCCAAGGTACCGGGACAGGGGGTTACTATGGCTACACCTTC
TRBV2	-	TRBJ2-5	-	CASPPRDSNQETQYF	TGTGCCAGCCCGCCCAGAGACAGCAACCAAGAGACCCAGTACTTC
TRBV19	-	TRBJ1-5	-	CASSIGGTGRRPQHF	TGTGCCAGTAGTATTGGGGGGACCGGTCGGCGGCCCCAGCATTTT
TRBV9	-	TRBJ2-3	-	CASSVVADTQYF	TGTGCCAGCAGCGTAGTTGCGGATACGCAGTATTTT
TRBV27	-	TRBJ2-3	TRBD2	CASSPSGGGDTQYF	TGTGCCAGCAGTCCTAGCGGGGGGGGAGATACGCAGTATTTT
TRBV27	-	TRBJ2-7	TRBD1	CASSLQGAREQYF	TGTGCCAGCAGTTTACAGGGGGCGAGGGAGCAGTACTTC
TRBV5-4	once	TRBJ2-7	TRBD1	CASSRQGSDYEQYF	TGTGCCAGCAGCCGACAGGGGTCAGACTACGAGCAGTACTTC
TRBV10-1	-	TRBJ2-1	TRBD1	CASSEGTGDLNEQFF	TGCGCCAGCAGTGAGGGGACAGGGGACTTAAATGAGCAGTTCTTC
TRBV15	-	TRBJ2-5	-	CATGPGVGVETQYF	TGTGCCACCGGCCCCGGGGTAGGTGTGGAGACCCAGTACTTC
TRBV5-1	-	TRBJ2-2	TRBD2	CASSLVPTGGNTGELFF	TGCGCCAGCAGCTTGGTTCCGACGGGAGGGAACACCGGGGAGCTGTTTTTT
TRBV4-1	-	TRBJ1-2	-	CASSQSLTVSYGYTF	TGCGCCAGCAGCCAATCCTTGACAGTGAGCTATGGCTACACCTTC
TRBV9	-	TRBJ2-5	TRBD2	CASSPGTSGETQYF	TGTGCCAGCAGCCCGGGGACTAGCGGAGAGACCCAGTACTTC
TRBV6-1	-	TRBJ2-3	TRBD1	CASTRGQPNTDTQYF	TGTGCCAGCACTCGGGGACAGCCAAACACAGATACGCAGTATTTT
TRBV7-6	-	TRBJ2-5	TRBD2	CASTGGGLAGGETQYF	TGTGCCAGCACAGGAGGGGGACTAGCGGGGGGAGAGACCCAGTACTTC
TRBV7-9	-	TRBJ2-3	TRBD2	CASSPPSASGGLTDTQYF	TGTGCCAGCAGCCCCCCCTCGGCTAGCGGGGGACTCACAGATACGCAGTATTTT
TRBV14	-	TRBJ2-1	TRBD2	CASSREGEFREQFF	TGTGCCAGCAGTCGGGAGGGGGAGTTCCGGGAGCAGTTCTTC
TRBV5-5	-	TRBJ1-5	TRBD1	CASSLDRGNQPQHF	TGTGCCAGCAGCTTAGACAGGGGCAATCAGCCCCAGCATTTT
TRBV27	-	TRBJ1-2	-	CASSLSRGWDGYTF	TGTGCCAGCAGTTTATCGCGGGGGTGGGATGGCTACACCTTC
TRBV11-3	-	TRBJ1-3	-	CASSLTSSGNTIYF	TGTGCCAGCAGCTTAACGAGCTCTGGAAACACCATATATTTT
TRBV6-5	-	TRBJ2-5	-	CASSYRLGETQYF	TGTGCCAGCAGTTACCGGCTAGGAGAGACCCAGTACTTC
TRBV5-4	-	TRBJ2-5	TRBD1	CASSLGQGQETQYF	TGTGCCAGCAGCTTGGGACAGGGACAAGAGACCCAGTACTTC
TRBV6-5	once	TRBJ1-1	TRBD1	CASSLTGAGNTEAFF	TGTGCCAGCAGTCTTACAGGGGCAGGGAACACTGAAGCTTTCTTT
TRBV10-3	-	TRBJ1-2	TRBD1	CAISEWTGHGYTF	TGTGCCATCAGTGAGTGGACAGGGCATGGCTACACCTTC
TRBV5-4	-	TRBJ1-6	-	CASTVFGFGNSPLHF	TGTGCCAGCACCGTTTTCGGGTTCGGTAATTCACCCCTCCACTTT
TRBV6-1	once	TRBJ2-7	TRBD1	CASSEAGQGVHEQYF	TGTGCCAGCAGTGAAGCGGGACAGGGGGTCCACGAGCAGTACTTC
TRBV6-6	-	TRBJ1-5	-	CASSYYSPAQHF	TGTGCCAGCAGTTATTACAGCCCGGCCCAGCATTTT
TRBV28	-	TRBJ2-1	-	CASTGSVYNEQFF	TGTGCCAGCACGGGATCGGTCTACAATGAGCAGTTCTTC
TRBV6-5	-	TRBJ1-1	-	CASNGGLGTEAFF	TGTGCCAGTAACGGGGGGCTGGGCACTGAAGCTTTCTTT
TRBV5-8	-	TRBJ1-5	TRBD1	CASSSNRGQPNGPQHF	TGTGCCAGCAGCAGTAATAGGGGACAGCCTAATGGGCCCCAGCATTTT
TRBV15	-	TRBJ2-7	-	CATSRNEDEQYF	TGTGCCACCAGCAGAAATGAGGACGAGCAGTACTTC
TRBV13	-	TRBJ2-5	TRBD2	CASSSSGGEGTQYF	TGTGCCAGCAGCTCGAGCGGGGGGGAAGGGACCCAGTACTTC
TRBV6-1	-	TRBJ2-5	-	CASSAHTGRQETQYF	TGTGCCAGCAGTGCTCATACGGGGAGACAAGAGACCCAGTACTTC
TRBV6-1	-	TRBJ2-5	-	CASSEGGKRQETQYF	TGTGCCAGCAGTGAAGGTGGCAAAAGACAAGAGACCCAGTACTTC